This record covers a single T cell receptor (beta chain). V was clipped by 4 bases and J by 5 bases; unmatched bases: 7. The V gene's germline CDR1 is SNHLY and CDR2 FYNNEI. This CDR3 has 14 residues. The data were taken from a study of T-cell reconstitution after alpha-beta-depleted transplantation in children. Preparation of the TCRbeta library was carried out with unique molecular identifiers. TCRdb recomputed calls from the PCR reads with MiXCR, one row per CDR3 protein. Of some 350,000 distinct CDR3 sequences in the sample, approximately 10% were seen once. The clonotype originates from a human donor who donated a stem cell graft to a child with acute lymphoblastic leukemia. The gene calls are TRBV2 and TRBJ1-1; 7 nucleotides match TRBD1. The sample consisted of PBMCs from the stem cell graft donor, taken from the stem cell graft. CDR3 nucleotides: TGTGCCAGCAGTGTAACAGGGGTTGGGACTGAAGCTTTCTTT. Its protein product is CASSVTGVGTEAFF. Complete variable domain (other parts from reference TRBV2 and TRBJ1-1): EPEVTQTPSHQVTQMGQEVILRCVPISNHLYFYWYRQILGQKVEFLVSFYNNEISEKSEIFDDQFSVERPDGSNFTLKIRSTKLEDSAMYFCASSVTGVGTEAFFGQGTRLTVV.